This TCR beta chain was identified in a study of blood T cell repertoires in COVID-19 (dated by TCRdb to 2018 to 2021). In the study overall: Collaborator samples came from the United States, Italy and Spain and covered acute and convalescent phases of COVID-19. The samples were drawn from two sources: the first 160 participants of the ongoing ImmuneRACE study, and approximately 1,300 subjects contributed by 6 global collaborators. The dataset comprised deeply sampled blood TCRbeta repertoires from subjects exposed to, actively infected with, or recovered from COVID-19. The prospective study material was composed of cDNA or gDNA derived from T cells, B-cell-depleted T cells, or PBMCs. Where available, HLA class I and class II types were obtained from metadata supplied by the sample provider rather than from assay-based typing. Sample metadata almost always included a de-identified subject ID, COVID-19 status, age in years and sex. The repertoires were released in a freely available public database meant as a resource for research on the immune response to SARS-CoV-2. The investigation overall reported the following: The quantity of clinical and demographic metadata differed by source and by participant and was supplied without curation.

TCRbeta CDR3 regions were amplified from genomic DNA by means of the immunoSEQ Assay, a bias-controlled multiplex PCR. The original methods were these. Nucleated cell counts per sample were estimated from amplification of reference gene primers within the assay. To quantify the absolute abundance of each unique TCRbeta CDR3 rearrangement, sequence reads were collapsed and filtered. Productive Simpson clonality was computed per sample as the square root of Simpson's diversity index over productive rearrangements. TCRdb mirrors the immuneACCESS table, restricted to in-frame sequences. Some clones are absent from its copies; in checked studies, under half trace to an unresolved V gene, and the reason for the others is unknown. For V, J and clone size, that table is used; D and trimming come from the DNA. The sample contains roughly 380,000 clones, roughly 77% of them found a single time. The top ten hold 0.85% to 1.3% of the sample.

As for this clone: Its antigen is currently not known. Per-base quality was not reported, and no clone a single base away is much larger than it.

V drops 5 bases and J drops 2 bases, leaving 4 bases in between. CDR1 and CDR2 are read off the germline V gene (reference sequence) as GTSNPN and SVGIG. The cysteine opens and the phenylalanine closes a CDR3 of 11 amino acids. Only the CDR3 DNA stays, 33 bases, in frame from base 1. Collaborating institutions collected whole blood in K2EDTA tubes following their own protocols. For TCRbeta analysis, collaborators shipped samples in one of three forms: frozen whole blood, isolated PBMCs, or DNA extracted from either of those sample types. The TCR sequence derives from a human donor with acute or convalescent COVID-19. The donor label of this sample is uncertain. The sequenced sample was peripheral blood. The chain is assembled from TRBV30 and TRBJ2-1, with the D gene not confidently named. The DNA sequence is given as TGTGCCTGGCGGGCCTACAATGAGCAGTTCTTC. This yields the protein CAWRAYNEQFF.